A single sample gave rise to the 9 T cell receptor beta chains below, sequenced in a study of shared clonotypes between healthy human individuals. Assay: immunoSEQ multiplex PCR; the TCRdb copy retains only in-frame clones and omits some. The sample lists roughly 700,000 clones; under 80% were seen once. Sequencing was carried out using memory CD4+ T cells sorted from blood. This sample's subset: CD45RA-negative fraction. These receptors all come from a woman younger than 45 in good health.

The V and J genes are TRBV7-3 and TRBJ1-3, with D perhaps matching TRBD1 (5 bases). This CDR3 has 17 residues. V was shortened by 2 bases and J by 4 bases, with 18 bases between the two germline ends. The germline V gene encodes CDR1 SGHTA and CDR2 FQGTGA. The CDR3 region has the DNA TGTGCCAGCAGCTTACGTCCACCCGGGACGGGAGGAAACACCATATATTTT. The encoded protein is CASSLRPPGTGGNTIYF. Complete variable domain (other parts from reference TRBV7-3 and TRBJ1-3): GAGVSQTPSNKVTEKGKYVELRCDPISGHTALYWYRQSLGQGPEFLIYFQGTGAADDSGLPNDRFFAVRPEGSVSTLKIQRTERGDSAVYLCASSLRPPGTGGNTIYFGEGSWLTVV.

The chain recombines TRBV28 with TRBJ1-1; possibly TRBD1 for D (5 bases). Germline CDR1 MDHEN, CDR2 SYDVKM. This CDR3 comprises 13 residues. The V gene lost 6 bases and the J gene lost 5 bases, with 13 bases spanning the gap. Here the CDR3 reads CASSRRQTTEAFF. The CDR3 DNA reads TGTGCCAGCAGCAGACGACAGACGACTGAAGCTTTCTTT.

This clone was picked up one time. This chain links TRBV18 with TRBJ2-1; 8 bases are shared with TRBD1. The length of the CDR3 is 15 residues. V gave up 2 bases and J gave up 7 bases; unmatched junction bases: 7. Germline lookup yields CDR1 KGHSH and CDR2 LQKENI. Here the CDR3 reads CASSPTFQGANEQFF. CDR3 DNA sequence: TGTGCCAGCTCACCAACGTTTCAGGGGGCGAATGAGCAGTTCTTC.

To note about this clone: A much larger clone differs from this one at a single base, so this may be a read error. The rearrangement joins TRBV27 to TRBJ1-5; unclear D gene. Germline CDR1 and CDR2: MNHEY and SMNVEV (reference sequence). The CDR3 spans 13 residues. Trimming pared 6 bases from V and 0 bases from J, leaving 6 bases between. In DNA, the CDR3 is TGTGCCAGCAGCCCTTATAGCAATCAGCCCCAGCATTTT. Amino acids: CASSPYSNQPQHF.

The V call is TRBV7-8, the J call TRBJ1-5; D perhaps matches TRBD1 (5 bases). The CDR3 loop spans 16 amino acids. V shed 5 bases and J shed 3 bases, with 17 bases lying between them. The germline V gene has CDR1 SGHVS and CDR2 FQNEAQ. The CDR3 loop is CASSPSARADNQPQHF. The CDR3 DNA sequence: TGTGCCAGCAGCCCCTCGGCCAGGGCTGACAATCAGCCCCAGCATTTT.

This clone has more than one count but fewer than ten. The chain couples TRBV15 to TRBJ2-3, with 7 bases that match TRBD2. Germline CDR1 and CDR2: LNHNV and YYDKDF (reference sequence). CDR3 length equals 16 residues. Trimming removed 0 bases from V and 4 bases from J; junction bases left unmatched: 7. The CDR3 sequence is CATSRDRASGADTQYF. Written as DNA, the CDR3 is TGTGCCACCAGCAGAGATCGGGCTAGCGGAGCAGATACGCAGTATTTT.

V and J are TRBV30 and TRBJ1-1, with D perhaps TRBD1 (5 bases). V dropped 0 bases and J dropped 0 bases, with 17 bases sitting between them. The CDR3 runs 17 residues. Germline V CDR1 and CDR2: GTSNPN, SVGIG (reference sequence). For the CDR3, the DNA is TGTGCCTGGAGTGTATTTGGGGGGTATTCCGTGAACACTGAAGCTTTCTTT. This gives the protein CAWSVFGGYSVNTEAFF.

This clone was detected a few times. V usage is TRBV6-6 and J usage is TRBJ2-7; D uncertain. Germline assignment: CDR1 MNHNY and CDR2 SVGAGI (reference sequence). This CDR3 is 12 amino acids long. Trimming took 2 bases from V and 5 from J, leaving 7 bases between them. CDR3 residues: CASSYRGDEQYF. The CDR3 nucleotides are TGTGCCAGCAGTTACCGCGGTGACGAGCAGTACTTC.

J is TRBJ2-7 and V is TRBV11-1; D gene unclear. Trimming left V 4 bases short and J 2 bases short, with 12 bases between. CDR3 length: 14 residues. The germline V gene encodes CDR1 SGHAT and CDR2 FQDESV (reference sequence). The CDR3 sequence is CASSSLPGPYEQYF. DNA for the CDR3: TGTGCCAGCAGCTCCCTCCCCGGGCCCTACGAGCAGTACTTC.